Listed here is a single T cell receptor (beta chain). Sequencing was performed with immunoSEQ multiplex PCR; in TCRdb, only in-frame clones are kept and a portion is missing. The repertoire holds 76,000 or so clones, 70% to 90% seen once, with roughly 4.5% in the top ten. The entry originates in a study of technical replicates of blood from a few donors. This sequence originates from a human donor in good health. Some clones in this sample may be carry-over from other donors' samples. Sequenced: PBMCs.

This CDR3 reads CASSLRTPFQPQHF. The CDR3 coding sequence is TGTGCCAGCAGCTTAAGGACACCGTTTCAGCCCCAGCATTTT. The chain links TRBV5-6 to TRBJ1-5; possibly TRBD1 for D (5 bases). Germline V lookup: CDR1 SGHDT, CDR2 YYEEEE. CDR3 length: 14 residues. The V end was cut by 2 bases, the J end by 6 bases, with 12 bases between.